This T cell receptor beta chain appears in the sequencing data of a study of type 1 and type 2 diabetes patients. Whole-study context: The whole study generated approximately 19,000,000 paired-end reads.

CDR1 SGHRS and CDR2 YFSETQ come from the germline V gene. V was cut by 1 base and J by 8 bases, with 9 bases left in between. The CDR3 has 12 amino acids. PCR was run on genomic DNA. Multiplex PCR with 30 forward and 13 reverse primers amplified the TCR beta CDR3. One entry per CDR3 protein, called by TCRdb with MiXCR from the multiplex PCR reads. Seen here are some 250,000 distinct CDR3 sequences, around 50% observed once, and the top ten hold roughly 13%. All diabetic donors were classified as either type 1 or type 2 diabetes. The gene calls are TRBV5-1 and TRBJ1-1, with unresolved D. Sequencing was done on a sample of peripheral blood mononuclear cells (PBMCs). The TCR sequence derives from a young man with type 2 diabetes. This chain's CDR3 is CASSLLGGEAFF. The CDR3 coding sequence is TGCGCCAGCAGCTTGTTAGGCGGGGAAGCTTTCTTT. The whole variable domain, filled in from reference TRBV5-1 and TRBJ1-1, reads KAGVTQTPRYLIKTRGQQVTLSCSPISGHRSVSWYQQTPGQGLQFLFEYFSETQRNKGNFPGRFSGRQFSNSRSEMNVSTLELGDSALYLCASSLLGGEAFFGQGTRLTVV.